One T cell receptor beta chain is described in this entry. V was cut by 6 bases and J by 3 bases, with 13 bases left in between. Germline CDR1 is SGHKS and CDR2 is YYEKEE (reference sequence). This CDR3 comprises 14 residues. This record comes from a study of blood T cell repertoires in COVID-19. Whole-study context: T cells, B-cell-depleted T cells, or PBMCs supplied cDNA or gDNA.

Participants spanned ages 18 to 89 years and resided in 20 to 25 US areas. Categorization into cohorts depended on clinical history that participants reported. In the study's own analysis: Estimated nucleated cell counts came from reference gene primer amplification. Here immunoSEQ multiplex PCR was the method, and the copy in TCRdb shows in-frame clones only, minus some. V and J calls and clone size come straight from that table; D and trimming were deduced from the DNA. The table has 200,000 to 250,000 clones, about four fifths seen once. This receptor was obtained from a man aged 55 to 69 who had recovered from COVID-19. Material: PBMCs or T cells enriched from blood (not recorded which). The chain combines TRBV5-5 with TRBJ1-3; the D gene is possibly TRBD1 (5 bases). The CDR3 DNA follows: TGTGCCAGCAAAAGACAGTCTAGTGGAAACACCATATATTTT. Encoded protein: CASKRQSSGNTIYF.